One and the same sample provided the 9 T cell receptor beta chains below, sequenced in a study of T cell responses to AZD1222 COVID-19 vaccine. Clones were read by immunoSEQ multiplex PCR, and TCRdb kept only the in-frame ones, dropping some. The profile shows 150,000 to 200,000 clones, approximately 92% of them singletons. This specimen was peripheral blood, taken on day 0 of AZD1222 vaccination. The source of these receptors is an adult in good health.

This clone has just a few counts. The genes are TRBV4-2 and TRBJ2-7, with D possibly TRBD1 on 6 matching bases. The CDR3 sequence is 17 residues long. In germline, CDR1 is LGHNA, CDR2 YNFKEQ. V shed 0 bases and J shed 1 base, with 16 bases lying between them. CDR3 in DNA: TGTGCCAGCAGCCAAGATTCTCATGGACAGAGGTCCTACGAGCAGTACTTC. This translates into CASSQDSHGQRSYEQYF.

The chain uses TRBV28 and TRBJ2-4; 7 nucleotides align to TRBD1. CDR3 size: 15 residues. J lost 6 bases, V lost 3 bases, and 8 bases had no gene match. Germline assignment: CDR1 MDHEN and CDR2 SYDVKM. The CDR3 reads CASSFQQGSGNIQYF. Here the CDR3 DNA reads TGTGCCAGCAGTTTTCAACAGGGGTCGGGAAACATTCAGTACTTC.

In this sample, this clone turned up once. This chain joins TRBV19 and TRBJ2-1; 13 positions match TRBD2. Germline V lookup: CDR1 LNHDA, CDR2 SQIVND (reference sequence). V gave up 5 bases and J gave up 2 bases; unmatched junction bases: 15. This CDR3 contains 20 residues. The CDR3 here is CASSGRGLAGPEGTYNEQFF. CDR3 sequence (DNA): TGTGCCAGTAGTGGAAGGGGACTAGCGGGACCGGAGGGGACCTACAATGAGCAGTTCTTC.

A single count supports this clone. This chain connects TRBV19 to TRBJ1-6; D is possibly TRBD1 (6 bases). The CDR3 sequence is 14 residues long. V lost 6 bases to trimming and J lost 7 bases, with 13 bases between them. Germline loops: CDR1 LNHDA, CDR2 SQIVND (reference sequence). CDR3 amino acids: CASRSGVVNSPLHF. CDR3 sequence (DNA): TGTGCCAGTAGGTCAGGGGTAGTAAATTCACCCCTCCACTTT.

In its sample, this clone was seen once. The CDR3 DNA sequence: TGCAGCGTGCGCCCTCAGGGGTCGAACACAGATACGCAGTATTTT. Translation gives CSVRPQGSNTDTQYF. This chain joins TRBV29-1 and TRBJ2-3; a possible D gene is TRBD1 (6 bases). The CDR3 is 15 amino acids. From germline, CDR1 is SQVTM and CDR2 ANQGSEA. Trimming took 6 bases from V and 2 from J, leaving 18 bases between them.

On this clone: Within the sample, other DNA sequences also encode this same CDR3. V usage is TRBV5-1 and J usage is TRBJ1-1; no firm D call. V gave up 0 bases and J gave up 1 base, with 7 bases separating them. Germline V CDR1 and CDR2: SGHRS, YFSETQ. The CDR3 totals 14 residues. In DNA form, the CDR3 reads TGCGCCAGCAGCTTGGGACGACCGAACACTGAAGCTTTCTTT. Its translation is CASSLGRPNTEAFF.

CDR3 nucleotides: TGTGCCTGGAGTGTAAATGAATCACCCCTCCACTTT. This sequence encodes CAWSVNESPLHF. This chain joins TRBV30 and TRBJ1-6; unclear D gene. The CDR3 covers 12 residues. CDR1 is GTSNPN, CDR2 SVGIG, per germline (reference sequence). V lost 0 bases, J lost 10 bases, and 7 bases lay in between.

V gene TRBV2 combines with J gene TRBJ1-4, with D tentatively TRBD1 (6 bases). Trimming cost V 4 bases and J 3 bases, with 6 bases left between them. The CDR3 is made up of 13 amino acids. In germline, CDR1 is SNHLY, CDR2 FYNNEI. CDR3 sequence: CASSGQANEKLFF. Written as DNA, the CDR3 is TGTGCCAGCAGTGGACAGGCTAATGAAAAACTGTTTTTT.

V gene TRBV13 combines with J gene TRBJ1-2, with D possibly being TRBD1 (6 bases). Germline-derived CDR1 and CDR2 are PRHDT and FYEKMQ (reference sequence). This CDR3 has 13 amino acids. V shed 5 bases and J shed 7 bases, with 14 bases lying between them. DNA of the CDR3: TGTGCCAGCAGCCAAGGACAGAAGGGTGGCTACACCTTC. It specifies CASSQGQKGGYTF.